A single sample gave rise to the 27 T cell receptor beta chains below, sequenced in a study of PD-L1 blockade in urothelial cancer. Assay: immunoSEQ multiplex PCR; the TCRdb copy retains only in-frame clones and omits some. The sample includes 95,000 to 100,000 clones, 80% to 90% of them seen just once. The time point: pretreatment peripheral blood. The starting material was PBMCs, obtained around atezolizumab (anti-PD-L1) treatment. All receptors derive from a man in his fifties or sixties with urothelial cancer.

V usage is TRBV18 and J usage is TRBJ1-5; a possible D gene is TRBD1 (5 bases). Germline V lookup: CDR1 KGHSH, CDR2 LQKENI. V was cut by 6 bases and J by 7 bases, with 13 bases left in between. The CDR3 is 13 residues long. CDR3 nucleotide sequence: TGTGCCAGCTCCTCCGGAAGGGGACAGCCCCAGCATTTT. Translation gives CASSSGRGQPQHF.

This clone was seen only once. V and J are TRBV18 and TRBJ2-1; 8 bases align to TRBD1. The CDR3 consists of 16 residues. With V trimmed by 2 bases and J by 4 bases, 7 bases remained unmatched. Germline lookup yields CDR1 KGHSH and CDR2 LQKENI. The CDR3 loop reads CASSPLGRGQYNEQFF. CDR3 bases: TGTGCCAGCTCACCATTGGGCAGGGGGCAATACAATGAGCAGTTCTTC.

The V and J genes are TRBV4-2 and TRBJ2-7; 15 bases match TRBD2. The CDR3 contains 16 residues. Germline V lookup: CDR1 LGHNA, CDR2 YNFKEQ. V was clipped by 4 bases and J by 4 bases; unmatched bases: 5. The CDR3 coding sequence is TGTGCCAGCAGCCCGCCCGGGACTAGCGGGGGGTACGAGCAGTACTTC. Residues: CASSPPGTSGGYEQYF.

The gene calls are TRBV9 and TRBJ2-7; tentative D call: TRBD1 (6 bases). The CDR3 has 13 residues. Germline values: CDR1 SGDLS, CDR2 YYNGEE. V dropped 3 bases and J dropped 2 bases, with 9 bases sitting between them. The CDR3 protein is CASSEGDPYEQYF. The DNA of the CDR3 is TGTGCCAGCAGCGAGGGGGACCCCTACGAGCAGTACTTC.

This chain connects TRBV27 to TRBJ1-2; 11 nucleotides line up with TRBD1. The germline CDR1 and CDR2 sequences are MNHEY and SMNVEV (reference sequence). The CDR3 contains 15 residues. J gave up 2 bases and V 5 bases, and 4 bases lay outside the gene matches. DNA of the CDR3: TGTGCCAGCAGTCCGAGGACAGGGGGCAACTATGGCTACACCTTC. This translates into CASSPRTGGNYGYTF.

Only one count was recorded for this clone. CDR3 in amino acids: CASSPGQGVYEQYF. CDR3 nucleotide sequence: TGTGCCAGCAGCCCGGGACAGGGGGTATACGAGCAGTACTTC. The J gene is TRBJ2-7, the V gene TRBV4-2, with 11 bases identical to TRBD1. J gave up 4 bases and V 4 bases, and 3 bases lay outside the gene matches. CDR3 size: 14 residues. From germline, CDR1 is LGHNA and CDR2 YNFKEQ.

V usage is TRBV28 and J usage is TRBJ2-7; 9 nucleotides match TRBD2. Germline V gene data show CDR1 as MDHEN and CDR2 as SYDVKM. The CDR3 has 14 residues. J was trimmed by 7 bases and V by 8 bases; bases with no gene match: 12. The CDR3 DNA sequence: TGTGCCAGCGGGCTAGCGGGGTCCGGGGGTGAGCAGTACTTC. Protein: CASGLAGSGGEQYF.

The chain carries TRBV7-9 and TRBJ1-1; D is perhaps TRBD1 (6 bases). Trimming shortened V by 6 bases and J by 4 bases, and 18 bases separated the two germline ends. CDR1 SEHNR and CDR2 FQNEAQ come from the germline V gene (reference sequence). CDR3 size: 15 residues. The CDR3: CASRSTTGFATEAFF. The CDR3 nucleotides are TGTGCCAGCAGATCTACCACAGGGTTTGCCACTGAAGCTTTCTTT.

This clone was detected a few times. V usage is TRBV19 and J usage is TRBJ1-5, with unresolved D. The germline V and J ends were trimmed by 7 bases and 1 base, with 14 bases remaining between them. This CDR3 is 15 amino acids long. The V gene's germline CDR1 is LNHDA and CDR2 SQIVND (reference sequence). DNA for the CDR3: TGTGCCAGTATCCCATCGGGGTGGAGCAATCAGCCCCAGCATTTT. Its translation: CASIPSGWSNQPQHF.

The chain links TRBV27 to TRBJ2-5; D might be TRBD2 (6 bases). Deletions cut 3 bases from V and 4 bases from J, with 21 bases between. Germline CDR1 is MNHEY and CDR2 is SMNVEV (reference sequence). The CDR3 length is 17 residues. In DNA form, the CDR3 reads TGTGCCAGCAGTTTTAGCGGCAGCTTTCTGGTGGGAGAGACCCAGTACTTC. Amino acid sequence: CASSFSGSFLVGETQYF.

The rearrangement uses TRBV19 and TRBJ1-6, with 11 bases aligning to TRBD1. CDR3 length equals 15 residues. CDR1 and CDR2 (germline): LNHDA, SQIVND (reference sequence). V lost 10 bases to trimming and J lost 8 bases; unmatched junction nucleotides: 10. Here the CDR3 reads CAIGQGANLYSPLHF. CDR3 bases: TGTGCCATTGGACAGGGGGCGAACTTGTATTCACCCCTCCACTTT.

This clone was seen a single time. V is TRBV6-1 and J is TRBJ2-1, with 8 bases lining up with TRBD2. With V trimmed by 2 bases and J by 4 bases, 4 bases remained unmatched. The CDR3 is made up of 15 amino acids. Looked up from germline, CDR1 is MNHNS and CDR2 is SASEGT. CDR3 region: CASSERRGGYNEQFF. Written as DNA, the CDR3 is TGTGCCAGCAGTGAACGCCGCGGGGGGTACAATGAGCAGTTCTTC.

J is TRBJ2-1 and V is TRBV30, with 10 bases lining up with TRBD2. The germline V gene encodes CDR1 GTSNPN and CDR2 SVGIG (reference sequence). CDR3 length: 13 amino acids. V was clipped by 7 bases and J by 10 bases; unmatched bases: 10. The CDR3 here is CAYASGSPREQFF. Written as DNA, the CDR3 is TGTGCCTACGCTAGCGGGAGCCCTAGGGAGCAGTTCTTC.

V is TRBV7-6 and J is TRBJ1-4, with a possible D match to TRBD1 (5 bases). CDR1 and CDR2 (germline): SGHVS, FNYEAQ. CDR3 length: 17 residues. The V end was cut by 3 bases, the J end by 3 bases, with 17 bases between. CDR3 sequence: CASSLGRGRGANEKLFF. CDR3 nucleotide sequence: TGTGCCAGCAGCTTGGGGCGCGGAAGGGGCGCTAATGAAAAACTGTTTTTT.

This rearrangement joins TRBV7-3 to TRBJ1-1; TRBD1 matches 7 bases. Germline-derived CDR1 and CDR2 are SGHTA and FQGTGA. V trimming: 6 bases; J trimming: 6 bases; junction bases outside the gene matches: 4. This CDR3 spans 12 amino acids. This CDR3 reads CASSLQGAEAFF. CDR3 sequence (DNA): TGTGCCAGCAGTCTCCAGGGGGCTGAAGCTTTCTTT.

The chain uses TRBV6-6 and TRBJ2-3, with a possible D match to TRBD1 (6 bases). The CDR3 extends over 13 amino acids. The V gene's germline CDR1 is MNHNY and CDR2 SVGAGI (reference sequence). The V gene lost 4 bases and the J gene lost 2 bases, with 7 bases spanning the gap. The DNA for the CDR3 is TGTGCCAGCAGTTTGGGGGCCACAGATACGCAGTATTTT. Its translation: CASSLGATDTQYF.

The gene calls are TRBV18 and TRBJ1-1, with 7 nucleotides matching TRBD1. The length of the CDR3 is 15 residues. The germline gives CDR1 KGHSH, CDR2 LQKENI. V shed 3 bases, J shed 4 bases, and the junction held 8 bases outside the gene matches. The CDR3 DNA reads TGTGCCAGCTCACCGTTGACAGGGAGGTCCACTGAAGCTTTCTTT. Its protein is CASSPLTGRSTEAFF.

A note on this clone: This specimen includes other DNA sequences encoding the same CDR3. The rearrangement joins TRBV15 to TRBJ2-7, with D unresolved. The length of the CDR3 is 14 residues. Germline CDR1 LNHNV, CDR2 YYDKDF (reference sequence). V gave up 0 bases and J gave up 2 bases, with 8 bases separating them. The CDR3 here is CATSRDPGTYEQYF. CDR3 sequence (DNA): TGTGCCACCAGCAGAGACCCAGGAACCTACGAGCAGTACTTC.

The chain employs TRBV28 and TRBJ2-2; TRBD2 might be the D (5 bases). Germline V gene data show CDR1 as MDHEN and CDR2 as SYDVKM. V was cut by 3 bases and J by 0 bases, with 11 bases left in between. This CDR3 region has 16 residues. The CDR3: CASSFPGLSNTGELFF. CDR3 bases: TGTGCCAGCAGTTTCCCAGGACTGTCGAACACCGGGGAGCTGTTTTTT.

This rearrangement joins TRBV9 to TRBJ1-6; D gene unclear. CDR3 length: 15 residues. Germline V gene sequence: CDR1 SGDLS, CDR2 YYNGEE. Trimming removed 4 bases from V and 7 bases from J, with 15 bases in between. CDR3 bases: TGTGCCAGCAGCCCTTTGCCAGGTGGGAATTCACCCCTCCACTTT. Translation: CASSPLPGGNSPLHF.

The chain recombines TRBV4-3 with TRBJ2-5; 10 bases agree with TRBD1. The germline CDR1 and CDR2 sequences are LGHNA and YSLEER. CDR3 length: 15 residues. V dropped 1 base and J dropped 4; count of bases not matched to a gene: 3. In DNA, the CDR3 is TGCGCCAGCAGCCAAGTCTGGACAGGGGGAGAGACCCAGTACTTC. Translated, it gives CASSQVWTGGETQYF.

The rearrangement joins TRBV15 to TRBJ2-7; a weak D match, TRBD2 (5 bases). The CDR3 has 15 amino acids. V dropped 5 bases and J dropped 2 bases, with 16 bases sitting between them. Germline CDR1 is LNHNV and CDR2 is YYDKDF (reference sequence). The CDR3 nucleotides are TGTGCCACCAGCGGAGTAGGAGGACGGGCCTACGAGCAGTACTTC. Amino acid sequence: CATSGVGGRAYEQYF. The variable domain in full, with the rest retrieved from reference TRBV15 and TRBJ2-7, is DAMVIQNPRYQVTQFGKPVTLSCSQTLNHNVMYWYQQKSSQAPKLLFHYYDKDFNNEADTPDNFQSRRPNTSFCFLDIRSPGLGDTAMYLCATSGVGGRAYEQYFGPGTRLTVT.

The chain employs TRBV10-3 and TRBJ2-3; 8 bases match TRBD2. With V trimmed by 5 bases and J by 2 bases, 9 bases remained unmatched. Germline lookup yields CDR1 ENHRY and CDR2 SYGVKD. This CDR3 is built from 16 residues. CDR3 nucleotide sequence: TGTGCCATCAGTCCGGGAGGTAGCGGGGACACAGATACGCAGTATTTT. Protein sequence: CAISPGGSGDTDTQYF.

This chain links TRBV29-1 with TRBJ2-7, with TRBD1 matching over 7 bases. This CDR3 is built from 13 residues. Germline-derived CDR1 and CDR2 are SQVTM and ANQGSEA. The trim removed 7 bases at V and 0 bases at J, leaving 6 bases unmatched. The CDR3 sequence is CSAEGATSYEQYF. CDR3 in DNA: TGCAGCGCCGAGGGGGCTACCTCCTACGAGCAGTACTTC.

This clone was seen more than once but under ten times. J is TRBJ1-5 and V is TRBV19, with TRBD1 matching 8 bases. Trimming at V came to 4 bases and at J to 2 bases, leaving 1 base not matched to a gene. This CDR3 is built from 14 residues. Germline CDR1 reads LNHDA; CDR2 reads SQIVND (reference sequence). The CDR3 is CASSKDRGNQPQHF. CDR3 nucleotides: TGTGCCAGTAGTAAGGACAGGGGCAATCAGCCCCAGCATTTT.

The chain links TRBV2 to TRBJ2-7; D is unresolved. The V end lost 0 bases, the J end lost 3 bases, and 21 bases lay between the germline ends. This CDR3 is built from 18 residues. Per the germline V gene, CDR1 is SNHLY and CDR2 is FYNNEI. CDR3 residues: CASSEALLDPSGGYEQYF. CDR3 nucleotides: TGTGCCAGCAGTGAAGCGCTTCTCGACCCCTCGGGTGGCTACGAGCAGTACTTC.

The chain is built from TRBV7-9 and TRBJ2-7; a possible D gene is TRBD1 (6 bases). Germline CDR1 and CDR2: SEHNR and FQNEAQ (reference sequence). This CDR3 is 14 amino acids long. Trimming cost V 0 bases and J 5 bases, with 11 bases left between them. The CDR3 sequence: CASSLASQGNEQYF. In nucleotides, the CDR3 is TGTGCCAGCAGCTTAGCCTCACAGGGTAACGAGCAGTACTTC.